The text below deals with one T cell receptor beta chain. The antigen is undetermined. There are 15 residues in the CDR3. Germline values: CDR1 SGDLS, CDR2 YYNGEE. V gave up 4 bases and J gave up 1 base, with 12 bases separating them. The source of the sample is a study of T cell responses to AZD1222 COVID-19 vaccine. Study-level findings and limits: When two AZD1222 doses had been given, Spike-specific TCR breadth and depth rose. Spike regions recognized by vaccine-associated CD4 TCRs spanned the protein, led by 160-218 and 743-854. Among spike-specific TCRs, nearly half reportedly target unmutated variant regions.

TCRdb's table, derived via immunoSEQ multiplex PCR, lists solely in-frame clones and lacks some. The table has some 200,000 clones, 85% to 95% seen once; the top ten hold about 10%. The clonotype comes from an adult in good health. Specimen: peripheral blood, collected on day 0 of AZD1222 vaccination. This chain joins TRBV9 and TRBJ1-5; D may be TRBD1 (6 bases). In DNA, the CDR3 is TGTGCCAGCAGCCCTAGGGGGGTCAGCAATCAGCCCCAGCATTTT. It yields the protein CASSPRGVSNQPQHF.